This is a list of T cell receptor beta chains from one sample in a study of OX40 agonist ivuxolimab in advanced cancers. TCRdb's copy holds only in-frame clones and misses some; the assay was immunoSEQ multiplex PCR. The sample comprises under 95,000 clones, about 82% of which are singletons, and around 6.9% rests with the top ten. The sequenced sample was CD4+ or CD8+ T cells sorted from blood, obtained in a trial of the OX40 agonist ivuxolimab. The receptors were gathered from an adult with an advanced solid tumor such as melanoma, head and neck, liver or kidney cancer. The CDR3 runs from the conserved cysteine through the conserved F or W. The D gene is left open where the match is weak. Size is omitted from some rows. Given values are once, few, many or a class for expanded clones.

v_gene	d_gene	j_gene	abundance	CDR3aa	CDR3nt
TRBV23-1	NA	TRBJ2-1	NA	CASSQRRPFAPGRAPCRTNEQFF	TGCGCCAGCAGTCAAAGGCGGCCTTTCGCTCCGGGCCGCGCTCCGTGTAGAACCAATGAGCAGTTCTTC
TRBV7-3	TRBD2	TRBJ2-2	NA	CASSTGLATGELFF	TGTGCCAGCAGCACGGGACTAGCGACCGGGGAGCTGTTTTTT
TRBV11-2	TRBD2	TRBJ2-1	NA	CASSLRTSGLYNEQFF	TGTGCCAGCAGCTTAAGGACTAGCGGACTCTACAATGAGCAGTTCTTC
TRBV7-2	NA	TRBJ2-1	NA	CASSSSLVWEQFF	TGTGCCAGCAGCTCCTCTCTGGTCTGGGAGCAGTTCTTC
TRBV4-1	TRBD2	TRBJ2-2	NA	CASSQGGGRGPGELFF	TGCGCCAGCAGCCAAGGCGGGGGGAGAGGGCCCGGGGAGCTGTTTTTT
TRBV6-1	NA	TRBJ2-4	NA	CASSGGVLAKNIQYF	TGTGCCAGCAGTGGAGGGGTACTAGCCAAAAACATTCAGTACTTC
TRBV15	TRBD1	TRBJ2-1	NA	CATSRDQGDEQFF	TGTGCCACCAGCAGAGACCAGGGGGATGAGCAGTTCTTC
TRBV5-1	TRBD1	TRBJ1-2	NA	CASSSGQDPNYGYTF	TGCGCCAGCAGCTCGGGACAGGATCCTAACTATGGCTACACCTTC
TRBV5-4	TRBD2	TRBJ2-5	NA	CASSFFSGETQYF	TGTGCCAGCAGCTTTTTTAGCGGGGAGACCCAGTACTTC
TRBV18	TRBD1	TRBJ1-1	NA	CASRQGNTEAFF	TGTGCCAGCCGACAGGGCAACACTGAAGCTTTCTTT
TRBV7-9	NA	TRBJ1-2	NA	CASSLAGTGLHGYTF	TGTGCCAGCAGCTTAGCGGGAACAGGGCTCCATGGCTACACCTTC
TRBV6-1	NA	TRBJ1-4	NA	CASSERNEKLFF	TGTGCCAGCAGTGAGCGAAATGAAAAACTGTTTTTT
TRBV7-9	NA	TRBJ2-5	NA	CASSLFLSGKETQYF	NA
TRBV7-3	NA	TRBJ1-2	few	CASSFPGGKGYTF	TGTGCCAGCAGCTTTCCGGGAGGGAAGGGCTACACCTTC
TRBV7-3	NA	TRBJ2-5	NA	CASSQGPPPETQYF	TGTGCCAGCAGCCAGGGACCGCCCCCAGAGACCCAGTACTTC
TRBV9	NA	TRBJ1-1	few	CASSVDWNTEAFF	TGTGCCAGCAGCGTAGATTGGAACACTGAAGCTTTCTTT
TRBV19	NA	TRBJ2-4	NA	CASSIGRGNIQYF	TGTGCCAGTAGTATAGGCAGGGGAAACATTCAGTACTTC
TRBV2	NA	TRBJ1-5	NA	CASSGDANQPQHF	TGTGCCAGCAGTGGGGACGCCAATCAGCCCCAGCATTTT
TRBV11-2	NA	TRBJ2-3	NA	CASSLEFASLSAQYF	TGTGCCAGCAGCTTAGAATTTGCGAGTTTATCTGCGCAGTATTTT
TRBV5-8	TRBD1	TRBJ2-1	NA	CASSLGRGLRNEQFF	TGTGCCAGCAGCTTGGGCAGGGGGCTCAGAAATGAGCAGTTCTTC
TRBV20-1	NA	TRBJ1-2	NA	CSVLYGYTF	TGCAGTGTTTTGTATGGCTACACCTTC
TRBV7-3	TRBD2	TRBJ2-1	NA	CASSQTSGGYNEQFF	TGTGCCAGCAGCCAGACTAGCGGGGGGTACAATGAGCAGTTCTTC